The 5 T cell receptor beta chains listed next were all sequenced from one sample in a study of T cells after yellow fever vaccination. TCRdb redid the calling of the 5' RACE reads with MiXCR, one entry per CDR3 protein. The repertoire holds 450,000 to 600,000 distinct CDR3 sequences, about a sixth seen once, with roughly 17% in the top ten. Specimen: PBMCs, collected 5 to 6 days after the first yellow fever vaccination. These receptors all come from a young man who received the YFV17D yellow fever vaccine.

The chain carries TRBV30 and TRBJ1-6, with a weak D call TRBD1 (6 bases). The CDR3 is 13 amino acids. Trimming shortened V by 2 bases and J by 6 bases, and 8 bases separated the two germline ends. Germline V gene sequence: CDR1 GTSNPN, CDR2 SVGIG (reference sequence). CDR3 bases: TGTGCCTGGAGTAGGGACACTAATTCACCCCTCCACTTT. Residues: CAWSRDTNSPLHF.

This clonotype appeared many times. DNA for the CDR3: TGCAGTGCTAGAGGTGAATCCACAGATACGCAGTATTTT. It is translated as CSARGESTDTQYF. The V gene is TRBV20-1, the J gene TRBJ2-3; D is unclear. The CDR3 length is 13 residues. Trimming shortened V by 1 base and J by 2 bases, and 7 bases separated the two germline ends. Germline V gene lookup returns CDR1 DFQATT and CDR2 SNEGSKA (reference sequence).

This sequence joins TRBV29-1 and TRBJ2-1; no clear D. This CDR3 has 15 residues. Germline V gene sequence: CDR1 SQVTM, CDR2 ANQGSEA. V was cut by 1 base and J by 1 base, with 11 bases left in between. The CDR3 nucleotides read TGCAGCGTTGAAGCCCGGGTAAAGTCCTACAATGAGCAGTTCTTC. Its translation is CSVEARVKSYNEQFF.

This sequence joins TRBV7-2 and TRBJ1-1, with D unclear. With 0 bases removed from V and 1 base from J, the gap between germline ends came to 9 bases. This CDR3 is 15 amino acids long. Germline V gene sequence: CDR1 SGHTA, CDR2 FQGNSA. CDR3 DNA sequence: TGTGCCAGCAGCTTAGCGTCCTATCCGAACACTGAAGCTTTCTTT. It encodes CASSLASYPNTEAFF.

This clonotype was picked up one time. The CDR3 sequence: CASSLKTGFETQYF. CDR3 nucleotides: TGTGCCAGCAGCTTAAAAACAGGGTTTGAGACCCAGTACTTC. This chain connects TRBV11-1 to TRBJ2-5; D is possibly TRBD1 (6 bases). Trimming took 2 bases from V and 5 from J, leaving 12 bases between them. The CDR3 has 14 residues. From germline, CDR1 is SGHAT and CDR2 FQDESV (reference sequence).